Below are 31 T cell receptor beta chains sequenced from a single sample in a study of cytotoxic CD8 clonotypes in ibrutinib-treated CLL. Only in-frame clones appear in the TCRdb table, and some are missing; sequencing was by immunoSEQ multiplex PCR. The table includes about 84,000 clones, 85% to 90% detected once. Material: PBMCs, obtained before ibrutinib treatment. These TCRs come from a human donor with chronic lymphocytic leukemia.

V is TRBV29-1 and J is TRBJ2-7; 10 bases agree with TRBD2. This CDR3 is 16 amino acids long. V was clipped by 4 bases and J by 4 bases; unmatched bases: 13. Germline V gene data show CDR1 as SQVTM and CDR2 as ANQGSEA. DNA for the CDR3: TGCAGCGTTGTGCTAGCGGGAGTCTCAAGGGGGTACGAGCAGTACTTC. It yields the protein CSVVLAGVSRGYEQYF.

The chain combines TRBV12-5 with TRBJ1-1; D not certain. Trimming pared 7 bases from V and 2 bases from J, leaving 11 bases between. The CDR3 consists of 13 residues. Looked up from germline, CDR1 is LGHNT and CDR2 is FRNRAP. For the CDR3, the DNA is TGTGCTAGTGAACGGAATACAAACACTGAAGCTTTCTTT. Translation: CASERNTNTEAFF.

The chain joins TRBV6-5 to TRBJ1-1; D is possibly TRBD1 (6 bases). Trimming shortened V by 5 bases and J by 5 bases, and 12 bases separated the two germline ends. CDR1 is MNHEY and CDR2 is SVGAGI in the germline V gene. The CDR3 covers 13 residues. The DNA for the CDR3 is TGTGCCAGCAGTGGGGGGGGCGGAACTGAAGCTTTCTTT. Its translation: CASSGGGGTEAFF.

This chain joins TRBV28 and TRBJ1-3, with D perhaps matching TRBD1 (5 bases). This CDR3 has 16 residues. Germline-derived CDR1 and CDR2 are MDHEN and SYDVKM. V lost 2 bases and J 9 bases, leaving 20 bases between the germline ends. CDR3 coding DNA: TGTGCCAGCAGTTTAATGGGGACCGAAGGGTCCTCCACCATATATTTT. Protein sequence: CASSLMGTEGSSTIYF.

This clone was counted only a few times. This rearrangement joins TRBV4-3 to TRBJ2-7; 10 nucleotides line up with TRBD1. This CDR3 contains 15 residues. Losses at the gene ends were 4 bases for V and 3 bases for J; bases not matched to a gene: 6. Per the germline V gene, CDR1 is LGHNA and CDR2 is YSLEER. The CDR3 region is CASSPSWTGGYEQYF. CDR3 coding DNA: TGCGCCAGCAGCCCAAGTTGGACAGGGGGCTACGAGCAGTACTTC.

V gene TRBV28 combines with J gene TRBJ2-3; the D is unclear. V was trimmed by 3 bases and J by 1 base, leaving 8 bases between them. This CDR3 contains 14 residues. Germline V CDR1 and CDR2: MDHEN, SYDVKM. CDR3 in amino acids: CASSFERGTDTQYF. The CDR3 region has the DNA TGTGCCAGCAGTTTTGAGCGAGGCACAGATACGCAGTATTTT.

This chain joins TRBV19 and TRBJ1-5; TRBD1 aligns across 7 bases. There are 17 residues in the CDR3. Germline loops: CDR1 LNHDA, CDR2 SQIVND (reference sequence). The trim removed 6 bases at V and 3 bases at J, leaving 14 bases unmatched. The CDR3 loop is CASSREGTATFNQPQHF. For the CDR3, the DNA is TGTGCCAGTAGCCGAGAAGGGACAGCCACGTTCAATCAGCCCCAGCATTTT.

The V and J genes are TRBV7-2 and TRBJ2-1, with D unresolved. The V gene's germline CDR1 is SGHTA and CDR2 FQGNSA. V was trimmed by 5 bases and J by 4 bases, leaving 12 bases between them. The CDR3 contains 14 residues. The CDR3 reads CASSPFQVYNEQFF. The CDR3 DNA sequence: TGTGCCAGCAGCCCCTTTCAGGTTTACAATGAGCAGTTCTTC.

This sequence joins TRBV19 and TRBJ2-1; TRBD2 aligns across 7 bases. V trimming: 4 bases; J trimming: 8 bases; junction bases outside the gene matches: 8. The CDR3 runs 14 residues. Germline V gene data show CDR1 as LNHDA and CDR2 as SQIVND (reference sequence). CDR3 in amino acids: CASSTLGLLDEQFF. CDR3 DNA sequence: TGTGCCAGTAGTACCCTGGGACTATTGGATGAGCAGTTCTTC.

This rearrangement joins TRBV9 to TRBJ2-2, with 10 bases that match TRBD1. The trim removed 4 bases at V and 6 bases at J, leaving 6 bases unmatched. Germline V gives CDR1 SGDLS, CDR2 YYNGEE. The CDR3 is 15 residues long. The CDR3 DNA reads TGTGCCAGCAGCCTAGACAGGGGGCGGGCCGGGGAGCTGTTTTTT. Its protein product is CASSLDRGRAGELFF.

The table lists this clone with a count of one. The V gene is TRBV19, the J gene TRBJ2-3, with 8 bases aligning to TRBD1. Trimming removed 7 bases from V and 1 base from J; junction bases left unmatched: 4. CDR3 size: 14 residues. From germline, CDR1 is LNHDA and CDR2 SQIVND (reference sequence). The CDR3 loop is CASTPGQGTDTQYF. CDR3 DNA: TGTGCCAGTACCCCGGGACAGGGCACAGATACGCAGTATTTT.

With regard to this clone: One junction end disagrees with the germline gene, perhaps due to a read error. The rearrangement uses TRBV9 and TRBJ2-7; tentatively, D is TRBD1 or TRBD2 (5 bases each). The germline CDR1 and CDR2 sequences are SGDLS and YYNGEE. CDR3 length equals 15 residues. CDR3 region: CASSVTGPQDSIITF. Written as DNA, the CDR3 is TGTGCCAGCAGCGTCACGGGACCCCAAGACTCGATTATCACCTTC.

The CDR3 nucleotides read TGTGCCAGTAGTATAGCAGGGGCCAATGAGCAGTTCTTC. This gives the protein CASSIAGANEQFF. This rearrangement joins TRBV19 to TRBJ2-1, with D maybe TRBD1 (6 bases). V was trimmed by 1 base and J by 6 bases, leaving 7 bases between them. CDR3 length: 13 amino acids. CDR1 is LNHDA and CDR2 is SQIVND in the germline V gene (reference sequence).

The chain joins TRBV19 to TRBJ2-2, with 8 bases lining up with TRBD1. V shed 7 bases, J shed 5 bases, and the junction held 6 bases outside the gene matches. The germline V gene encodes CDR1 LNHDA and CDR2 SQIVND (reference sequence). The CDR3 extends over 14 amino acids. In nucleotides, the CDR3 is TGTGCCAGTAATGGGCAGGGGGCGACCGGGGAGCTGTTTTTT. This gives the protein CASNGQGATGELFF.

The gene calls are TRBV21-1 and TRBJ1-5. TRBV21-1 is labeled a pseudogene. CDR3 length equals 15 residues. CDR3 amino acids: CASSHQVGPNQPQHF. The CDR3 nucleotides read TGTGCCAGCAGCCACCAGGTGGGACCCAATCAGCCCCAGCATTTT.

J is TRBJ2-7 and V is TRBV6-1, with a possible D match to TRBD1 (5 bases). The length of the CDR3 is 16 residues. Per germline, CDR1 MNHNS and CDR2 SASEGT. The germline V and J ends were trimmed by 1 base and 0 bases, with 13 bases remaining between them. The chain's CDR3 is CASSEEGAAYSYEQYF. The CDR3 nucleotides read TGTGCCAGCAGTGAAGAAGGGGCGGCCTACTCCTACGAGCAGTACTTC.

This chain connects TRBV28 to TRBJ2-7, with 14 bases matching TRBD2. Germline loops: CDR1 MDHEN, CDR2 SYDVKM. The junction had 7 bases not matched to a gene; V was cut back by 6 bases and J by 3 bases. The length of the CDR3 is 16 residues. The CDR3 region is CASSPGLAGASYEQYF. Here the CDR3 DNA reads TGTGCCAGCAGCCCGGGACTAGCGGGAGCGAGCTACGAGCAGTACTTC.

V gene TRBV6-1 combines with J gene TRBJ1-2; D might be TRBD1 (6 bases). This CDR3 spans 17 amino acids. In germline, CDR1 is MNHNS, CDR2 SASEGT. V lost 2 bases, J lost 3 bases, and 19 bases lay in between. As DNA, the CDR3 is TGTGCCAGCAGTGAATTCTCCGGGGGCGCTTTGGACTATGGCTACACCTTC. Amino acids: CASSEFSGGALDYGYTF.

V gene TRBV19 combines with J gene TRBJ1-5; 9 bases line up with TRBD1. The CDR3 spans 16 residues. CDR1 and CDR2 (germline): LNHDA, SQIVND (reference sequence). Trimming took 5 bases from V and 4 from J; bases not matched to a gene: 9. The CDR3 here is CASSVYRGPGNQPQHF. The CDR3 nucleotides are TGTGCCAGTAGTGTTTACAGGGGGCCTGGGAATCAGCCCCAGCATTTT.

V is TRBV14 and J is TRBJ2-2; 7 nucleotides match TRBD1. The CDR3 covers 15 residues. From germline, CDR1 is SGHDN and CDR2 FVKESK. The J segment lost 7 bases and the V segment lost 1 base, leaving 6 bases of the junction unmatched. The CDR3 sequence is CASSQGQGVGGELFF. The CDR3 DNA sequence: TGTGCCAGCAGCCAAGGACAGGGCGTCGGCGGGGAGCTGTTTTTT.

This clone was found a few times. V and J are TRBV30 and TRBJ1-1; D is unresolved. The CDR3 consists of 15 residues. Germline lookup yields CDR1 GTSNPN and CDR2 SVGIG (reference sequence). The V end lost 2 bases, the J end lost 4 bases, and 17 bases lay between the germline ends. The CDR3 bases are TGTGCCTGGAGTCGTCCAATAGTCCAAACCACTGAAGCTTTCTTT. Residues: CAWSRPIVQTTEAFF.

This sequence joins TRBV7-3 and TRBJ1-2, with 8 bases that match TRBD1. The germline V gene encodes CDR1 SGHTA and CDR2 FQGTGA. The CDR3 is 15 amino acids. J was trimmed by 2 bases and V by 5 bases; bases with no gene match: 7. The chain's CDR3 is CASSAGTGINYGYTF. The CDR3 region has the DNA TGTGCCAGCAGCGCCGGGACAGGTATCAACTATGGCTACACCTTC. Full variable domain (outside the CDR3, taken from reference TRBV7-3 and TRBJ1-2): GAGVSQTPSNKVTEKGKYVELRCDPISGHTALYWYRQSLGQGPEFLIYFQGTGAADDSGLPNDRFFAVRPEGSVSTLKIQRTERGDSAVYLCASSAGTGINYGYTFGSGTRLTVV.

The sample holds a few counts of this clone. Here the CDR3 DNA reads TGTGCCTGGAGTGGGAGACTAGCGGGGTCACGACCCAATGAGCAGTTCTTC. As protein: CAWSGRLAGSRPNEQFF. This chain connects TRBV30 to TRBJ2-1, with 11 bases matching TRBD2. The CDR3 is 17 amino acids. From germline, CDR1 is GTSNPN and CDR2 SVGIG (reference sequence). V dropped 1 base and J dropped 6; count of bases not matched to a gene: 11. Full variable domain (rest looked up from reference TRBV30 and TRBJ2-1): SQTIHQWPATLVQPVGSPLSLECTVEGTSNPNLYWYRQAAGRGLQLLFYSVGIGQISSEVPQNLSASRPQDRQFILSSKKLLLSDSGFYLCAWSGRLAGSRPNEQFFGPGTRLTVL.

This clone is labeled as large. The chain joins TRBV27 to TRBJ2-2, with D possibly being TRBD1 (6 bases). The CDR3 has 18 amino acids. The germline V gene has CDR1 MNHEY and CDR2 SMNVEV (reference sequence). V shed 3 bases and J shed 6 bases, with 23 bases lying between them. CDR3 nucleotides: TGTGCCAGCAGTTTGCGAACCCCCCAGGGGACGGCGGCCGGGGAGCTGTTTTTT. Protein product: CASSLRTPQGTAAGELFF.

The table lists this clone with a few counts. This chain connects TRBV19 to TRBJ1-3; D uncertain. V was pared by 6 bases and J by 0 bases, with 12 bases between. CDR1 and CDR2 (germline): LNHDA, SQIVND (reference sequence). The CDR3 extends over 15 amino acids. This chain's CDR3 is CASRELLGSGNTIYF. CDR3 nucleotide sequence: TGTGCCAGTAGGGAATTACTAGGCTCTGGAAACACCATATATTTT.

The chain recombines TRBV7-3 with TRBJ2-1; D remains ambiguous. Trimming removed 5 bases from V and 6 bases from J, with 20 bases in between. The CDR3 consists of 16 residues. CDR1 and CDR2 from the germline V gene are SGHTA and FQGTGA. CDR3 sequence reads: CASSPTPAVPINEQFF. In DNA, the CDR3 is TGTGCCAGCAGCCCCACCCCAGCCGTTCCTATCAATGAGCAGTTCTTC. The full variable domain, completed using reference TRBV7-3 and TRBJ2-1, is GAGVSQTPSNKVTEKGKYVELRCDPISGHTALYWYRQSLGQGPEFLIYFQGTGAADDSGLPNDRFFAVRPEGSVSTLKIQRTERGDSAVYLCASSPTPAVPINEQFFGPGTRLTVL.

The chain has TRBV9 and TRBJ2-7; TRBD2 matches 9 bases. V trimming: 5 bases; J trimming: 1 base; junction bases outside the gene matches: 7. Germline V gene lookup returns CDR1 SGDLS and CDR2 YYNGEE. The CDR3 length is 15 residues. CDR3 nucleotide sequence: TGTGCCAGCAGTCGTGAGGCGGGAGGGTCCTACGAGCAGTACTTC. It is translated as CASSREAGGSYEQYF.

The chain recombines TRBV10-1 with TRBJ2-4; 10 bases map to TRBD2. J was trimmed by 6 bases and V by 4 bases; bases with no gene match: 3. Germline V gives CDR1 WNHNN, CDR2 SYGVQD (reference sequence). The CDR3 totals 14 residues. The CDR3 sequence is CASSVTSGTNIQYF. DNA of the CDR3: TGCGCCAGCAGTGTAACTAGCGGGACAAACATTCAGTACTTC.

The chain links TRBV15 to TRBJ1-4, with TRBD1 identical over 9 bases. From germline, CDR1 is LNHNV and CDR2 YYDKDF (reference sequence). CDR3 size: 15 residues. Trimming at V came to 1 base and at J to 6 bases, leaving 3 bases not matched to a gene. The DNA of the CDR3 is TGTGCCACCAGCAGAGGGGACAGGGCCGATGAAAAACTGTTTTTT. This codes for CATSRGDRADEKLFF.

The rearrangement uses TRBV7-2 and TRBJ1-1; 7 bases align to TRBD1. The CDR3 contains 14 residues. V was clipped by 6 bases and J by 1 base; unmatched bases: 5. The V gene's germline CDR1 is SGHTA and CDR2 FQGNSA. The CDR3 DNA reads TGTGCCAGCAGGGGGGACAGACCGAACACTGAAGCTTTCTTT. It specifies CASRGDRPNTEAFF.

The J gene is TRBJ1-2, the V gene TRBV6-5; D unclear. Trimming left V 0 bases short and J 8 bases short, with 10 bases between. The germline V gene has CDR1 MNHEY and CDR2 SVGAGI. This CDR3 has 13 residues. The CDR3 DNA is TGTGCCAGCAGTTACTCCCTAGGCGAAGGCTACACCTTC. It yields the protein CASSYSLGEGYTF.